Given below is one TCR beta chain in context. The antigen remains unidentified. This sample is part of a study of T cell responses to AZD1222 COVID-19 vaccine. About the study: Second-dose intervals near 4 or 12 weeks were combined.

Study conclusions and caveats: Spike-specific TCR repertoires showed rising breadth and depth after two AZD1222 doses. Spike was spanned by vaccine-associated CD4 TCRs, with dominance at 160-218 and 743-854.

Sequencing used immunoSEQ multiplex PCR; TCRdb keeps in-frame clones, though not all of them. Of 90,000 to 150,000 clones listed, around nine tenths are singletons. The germline V gene has CDR1 SGHDT and CDR2 YYEEEE. The CDR3 consists of 12 residues. Trimming shortened V by 2 bases and J by 11 bases, and 13 bases separated the two germline ends. The genes are TRBV5-6 and TRBJ1-1; D unresolved. This clonotype was obtained from an adult in good health. Sequenced material: peripheral blood, taken on day 0 of AZD1222 vaccination. CDR3 in DNA: TGTGCCAGCAGCTTCAGCGGCCTAGGGGCTTTCTTT. It is translated as CASSFSGLGAFF.